This T cell receptor (beta chain) was documented in a study of T cell responses to AZD1222 COVID-19 vaccine. With respect to this clone: What it binds is unknown.

Study-wide findings and caveats: Epitopes outside B.1.351 and B.1.1.7 mutated regions reportedly drew nearly half of spike TCRs. Clonal diversity was possibly underestimated; the donors were predominantly white British and more often female. Only a handful of AZD1222 recipients were seropositive at baseline.

V gave up 3 bases and J gave up 7 bases; unmatched junction bases: 9. Germline CDR1 and CDR2: DFQATT and SNEGSKA (reference sequence). The CDR3 has 13 residues. Method: immunoSEQ multiplex PCR; TCRdb's copy keeps in-frame clones and lacks some. This table holds more than 70,000 clones, roughly 90% found once. The sample in question was peripheral blood, obtained 28 days after the second AZD1222 dose. The sequence came from an adult who received the AZD1222 COVID-19 vaccine. The chain employs TRBV20-1 and TRBJ2-7; 7 positions agree with TRBD2. CDR3 loop: CSASMLAAQEQYF. The CDR3 region has the DNA TGCAGTGCTAGTATGCTAGCGGCTCAGGAGCAGTACTTC.